This T cell receptor beta chain was identified during a study of blood T cells in healthy people across ages. For the second PCR, which ran for roughly 7 to 11 cycles, a sample-barcoded 5' primer and a J-beta primer mix were used. TCRdb recomputed calls from the 5' RACE reads with MiXCR, one row per CDR3 protein. The sample records 550,000 to 750,000 distinct CDR3 sequences, around 21% being singletons. The CDR3 sequence is 18 residues long. The germline V gene has CDR1 KGHDR and CDR2 SFDVKD. V was cut by 0 bases and J by 1 base, with 15 bases left in between. This clonotype was seen a handful of times. Researchers isolated at least 6.5 million PBMCs per sample.

This chain uses TRBV24-1 with TRBJ2-4; no clear D gene. The sequence came from a man between 65 and 85 years old in good health. The source material was blood. CDR3 nucleotides: TGTGCCACCAGTGATTTGCGGGCCAACTTGGGGGCCAAAAACATTCAGTACTTC. Translating gives CATSDLRANLGAKNIQYF.